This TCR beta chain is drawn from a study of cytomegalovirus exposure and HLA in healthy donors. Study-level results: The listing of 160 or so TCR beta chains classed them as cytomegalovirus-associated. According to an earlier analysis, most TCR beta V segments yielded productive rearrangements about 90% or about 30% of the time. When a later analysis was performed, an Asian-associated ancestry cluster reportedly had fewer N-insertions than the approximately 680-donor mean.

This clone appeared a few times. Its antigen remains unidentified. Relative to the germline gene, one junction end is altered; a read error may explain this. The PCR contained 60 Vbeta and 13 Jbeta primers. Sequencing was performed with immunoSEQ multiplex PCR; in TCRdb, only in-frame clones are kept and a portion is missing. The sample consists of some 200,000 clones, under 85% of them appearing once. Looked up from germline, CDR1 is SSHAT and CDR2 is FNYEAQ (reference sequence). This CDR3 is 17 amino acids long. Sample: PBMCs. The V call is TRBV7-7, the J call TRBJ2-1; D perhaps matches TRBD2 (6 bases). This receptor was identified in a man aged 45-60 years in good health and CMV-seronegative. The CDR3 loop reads CASSLGSSGPRVNEQFF. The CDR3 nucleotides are TGTGCTAGCAGCCTAGGGAGTAGCGGCCCTAGGGTCAATGAGCAGTTCTTC.